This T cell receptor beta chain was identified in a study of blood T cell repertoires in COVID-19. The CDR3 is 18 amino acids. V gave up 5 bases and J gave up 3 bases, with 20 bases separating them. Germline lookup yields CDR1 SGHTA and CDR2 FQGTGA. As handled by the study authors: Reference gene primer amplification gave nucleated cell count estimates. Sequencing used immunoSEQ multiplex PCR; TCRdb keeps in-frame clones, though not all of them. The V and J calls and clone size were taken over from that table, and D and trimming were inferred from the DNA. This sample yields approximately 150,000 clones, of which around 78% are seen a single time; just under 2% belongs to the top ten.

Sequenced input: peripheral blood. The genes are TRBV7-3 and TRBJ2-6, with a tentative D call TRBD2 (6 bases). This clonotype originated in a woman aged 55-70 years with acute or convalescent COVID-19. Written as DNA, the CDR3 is TGTGCCAGCAGCCCCTTCTCAGACCGCGGGAATGGGGCCAACGTCCTGACTTTC. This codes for CASSPFSDRGNGANVLTF.